The rows below give T cell receptor beta chains drawn from one sample of a study of identical twins. One entry per CDR3 protein, called by TCRdb with MiXCR from the 5' RACE reads. The data show some 190,000 distinct CDR3 sequences, with approximately 15% seen just once and 40% held by the top ten. The same sample was also used in a study of T cells expressing NK-cell markers.

The specimen was CD8+ T cells sorted from blood. The source of these receptors is a young woman in good health. CDR3s include the opening cysteine and the closing phenylalanine or tryptophan. The D gene is left open where the match is weak. Clone size is not always given. Where it is, it says once, few, many or a class for expanded clones.

V gene: TRBV5-1; J gene: TRBJ2-1; clone size: few; D gene: -; CDR3 DNA: TGCGCCAGCAGCGCCCCCCCAGCGGACTACAATGAGCAGTTCTTC; CDR3 protein: CASSAPPADYNEQFF
V gene: TRBV7-9; J gene: TRBJ2-1; clone size: few; D gene: TRBD2; CDR3 DNA: TGTGCCAGCAGCTCGACCCAGCTAGCGGGGGGGGTCTATGAGCAGTTCTTC; CDR3 protein: CASSSTQLAGGVYEQFF
V gene: TRBV7-9; J gene: TRBJ2-1; clone size: many; D gene: TRBD1; CDR3 DNA: TGTGCCAGCAGCCTCGGACAGGGGGCGTACAATGAGCAGTTCTTC; CDR3 protein: CASSLGQGAYNEQFF
V gene: TRBV20-1; J gene: TRBJ2-1; clone size: -; D gene: -; CDR3 DNA: TGCAGTGCTAGCCCCATCATAGACTACAATGAGCAGTTCTTC; CDR3 protein: CSASPIIDYNEQFF
V gene: TRBV20-1; J gene: TRBJ2-7; clone size: -; D gene: TRBD1; CDR3 DNA: TGCAGTGCTAGCGGGACAGTAACCTACGAGCAGTACTTC; CDR3 protein: CSASGTVTYEQYF
V gene: TRBV7-6; J gene: TRBJ1-5; clone size: many; D gene: -; CDR3 DNA: TGTGCCAGCCGCAGTGCTGTTAGCAATCAGCCCCAGCATTTT; CDR3 protein: CASRSAVSNQPQHF
V gene: TRBV6-1; J gene: TRBJ1-5; clone size: many; D gene: -; CDR3 DNA: TGTGCCAGCAGCGAGGGACGGATTAGCAATCAGCCCCAGCATTTT; CDR3 protein: CASSEGRISNQPQHF
V gene: TRBV11-1; J gene: TRBJ1-1; clone size: -; D gene: TRBD1; CDR3 DNA: TGTGCCAGCAGCTCGGATTCAGGGGGCGTCGGTCGAAACACTGAAGCTTTCTTT; CDR3 protein: CASSSDSGGVGRNTEAFF
V gene: TRBV20-1; J gene: TRBJ2-2; clone size: -; D gene: -; CDR3 DNA: TGCAGTGCTTCCGGACCGGGACTGCTGTTTTTT; CDR3 protein: CSASGPGLLFF
V gene: TRBV7-9; J gene: TRBJ1-2; clone size: few; D gene: -; CDR3 DNA: TGTGCCAGCAGCCTACAAGGTGGCTACACCTTC; CDR3 protein: CASSLQGGYTF
V gene: TRBV3-1; J gene: TRBJ2-1; clone size: -; D gene: TRBD2; CDR3 DNA: TGTGCCAGCAGCCACCTAGCGGGGGGTACCTACAATGAGCAGTTCTTC; CDR3 protein: CASSHLAGGTYNEQFF
V gene: TRBV3-1; J gene: TRBJ2-3; clone size: few; D gene: TRBD2; CDR3 DNA: TGTGCCAGCAGTGATCTGGGCGGGAGTATGACAGATACGCAGTATTTT; CDR3 protein: CASSDLGGSMTDTQYF
V gene: TRBV9; J gene: TRBJ1-2; clone size: few; D gene: -; CDR3 DNA: TGTGCCAGCAGCCCCGTCGGGGGCCTCTACGGCTACACCTTC; CDR3 protein: CASSPVGGLYGYTF
V gene: TRBV10-3; J gene: TRBJ2-4; clone size: few; D gene: TRBD1; CDR3 DNA: TGTGCCATTGGGGACAGGGGACGCGGTAACATTCAGTACTTC; CDR3 protein: CAIGDRGRGNIQYF
V gene: TRBV6-1; J gene: TRBJ2-1; clone size: few; D gene: TRBD1; CDR3 DNA: TGTGCCAGCAGCCGAGGGGACAGGGACAATGAGCAGTTCTTC; CDR3 protein: CASSRGDRDNEQFF
V gene: TRBV10-3; J gene: TRBJ1-1; clone size: -; D gene: TRBD1; CDR3 DNA: TGTGCCATCAGACCCCCGGGGACAGGGGGAATGAACACTGAAGCTTTCTTT; CDR3 protein: CAIRPPGTGGMNTEAFF
V gene: TRBV7-2; J gene: TRBJ2-7; clone size: few; D gene: -; CDR3 DNA: TGTGCCAGCAGCTTAATAACACATTACGAGCAGTACTTC; CDR3 protein: CASSLITHYEQYF
V gene: TRBV6-2/TRBV6-3; J gene: TRBJ2-1; clone size: many; D gene: TRBD2; CDR3 DNA: TGTGCCAGCAAACAACCGGGACTACACTCCTACAATGAGCAGTTCTTC; CDR3 protein: CASKQPGLHSYNEQFF
V gene: TRBV29-1; J gene: TRBJ1-2; clone size: -; D gene: -; CDR3 DNA: TGCAGCGTTGAGGGCAGGGAGGACTATGGCTACACCTTC; CDR3 protein: CSVEGREDYGYTF
V gene: TRBV3-1; J gene: TRBJ2-3; clone size: -; D gene: TRBD2; CDR3 DNA: TGTGCCAGCAGCCAAGATGCTAGCGGGGGGGCATATACGCAGTATTTT; CDR3 protein: CASSQDASGGAYTQYF
V gene: TRBV7-2; J gene: TRBJ2-7; clone size: -; D gene: TRBD2; CDR3 DNA: TGTGCCAGCAGCTCCAGACTCGCTAGCGGGGGATACTACGAGCAGTACTTC; CDR3 protein: CASSSRLASGGYYEQYF
V gene: TRBV28; J gene: TRBJ1-2; clone size: -; D gene: -; CDR3 DNA: TGTGCCAGCAGTTTAGCAGATTTCTATGGCTACACCTTC; CDR3 protein: CASSLADFYGYTF
V gene: TRBV5-6; J gene: TRBJ1-5; clone size: many; D gene: -; CDR3 DNA: TGTGCCAGCAGCTTGCTAGCGGGACAGCCCCAGCATTTT; CDR3 protein: CASSLLAGQPQHF
V gene: TRBV9; J gene: TRBJ2-3; clone size: -; D gene: TRBD2; CDR3 DNA: TGTGCCAGCAGCGTAGCCCCTAGCGGGAAGGATACGCAGTATTTT; CDR3 protein: CASSVAPSGKDTQYF
V gene: TRBV5-1; J gene: TRBJ1-2; clone size: -; D gene: -; CDR3 DNA: TGCGCCAGCAGCTTGGGGGCAGAACCTGGCTACACCTTC; CDR3 protein: CASSLGAEPGYTF
V gene: TRBV29-1; J gene: TRBJ1-2; clone size: few; D gene: -; CDR3 DNA: TGCAGCGTTGAAGAAGGGACTTTCTATGGCTACACCTTC; CDR3 protein: CSVEEGTFYGYTF
V gene: TRBV21-1; J gene: TRBJ2-2; clone size: many; D gene: -; CDR3 DNA: -; CDR3 protein: CASSKVGQGAAPNTGELFF
V gene: TRBV12-3/TRBV12-4; J gene: TRBJ2-1; clone size: -; D gene: TRBD1; CDR3 DNA: TGTGCCAGCAGCCCCGGGACAGGGTACAATGAGCAGTTCTTC; CDR3 protein: CASSPGTGYNEQFF
V gene: TRBV9; J gene: TRBJ2-3; clone size: -; D gene: -; CDR3 DNA: TGTGCCAGCAGCGTAGACAGTTGGGATACGCAGTATTTT; CDR3 protein: CASSVDSWDTQYF
V gene: TRBV12-3/TRBV12-4; J gene: TRBJ1-3; clone size: many; D gene: -; CDR3 DNA: TGTGCCAGCAGTTTAGGCACCATATATTTT; CDR3 protein: CASSLGTIYF
V gene: TRBV20-1; J gene: TRBJ2-1; clone size: -; D gene: TRBD2; CDR3 DNA: TGCAGTGCCACCTACCCGGGGGGGCTGCGGAATGAGCAGTTCTTC; CDR3 protein: CSATYPGGLRNEQFF
V gene: TRBV2; J gene: TRBJ1-5; clone size: -; D gene: -; CDR3 DNA: TGTGCCAGCAGTTCCCCTGCGAATCAGCCCCAGCATTTT; CDR3 protein: CASSSPANQPQHF
V gene: TRBV6-5; J gene: TRBJ1-1; clone size: many; D gene: -; CDR3 DNA: TGTGCCAGCAGTTACCCGAACACTGAAGCTTTCTTT; CDR3 protein: CASSYPNTEAFF
V gene: TRBV29-1; J gene: TRBJ2-3; clone size: few; D gene: -; CDR3 DNA: TGCAGCCCCACGGAGAGGGGGATCCAGTATTTT; CDR3 protein: CSPTERGIQYF
V gene: TRBV4-2; J gene: TRBJ2-1; clone size: few; D gene: TRBD1; CDR3 DNA: TGTGCCAGCAGCCAAGATGAGCAGGGGGCCGCCTACAATGAGCAGTTCTTC; CDR3 protein: CASSQDEQGAAYNEQFF
V gene: TRBV20-1; J gene: TRBJ2-7; clone size: -; D gene: -; CDR3 DNA: TGCAGTGCTAGTTCCGGTCAAGAGGTACAGTACTTC; CDR3 protein: CSASSGQEVQYF
V gene: TRBV9; J gene: TRBJ2-1; clone size: few; D gene: TRBD1; CDR3 DNA: TGTGCCAGCAGCGGATCCTTACAGGGGAATGAGCAGTTCTTC; CDR3 protein: CASSGSLQGNEQFF
V gene: TRBV6-5; J gene: TRBJ2-1; clone size: few; D gene: -; CDR3 DNA: TGTGCCAGCAGTTACGGACCGGGGTATGAGCAGTTCTTC; CDR3 protein: CASSYGPGYEQFF
V gene: TRBV9; J gene: TRBJ2-7; clone size: few; D gene: TRBD1; CDR3 DNA: TGTGCCAGCAGCCCCCGGGACAGCTCCTACGAGCAGTACTTC; CDR3 protein: CASSPRDSSYEQYF
V gene: TRBV7-9; J gene: TRBJ1-1; clone size: -; D gene: TRBD1; CDR3 DNA: TGTGCCAGCAGCCCCCAGGGGGGGCGGAACACTGAAGCTTTCTTT; CDR3 protein: CASSPQGGRNTEAFF
V gene: TRBV5-1; J gene: TRBJ2-6; clone size: few; D gene: -; CDR3 DNA: TGCGCCAGCAGCGACGGCGGACAGATCTCTGGGGCCAACGTCCTGACTTTC; CDR3 protein: CASSDGGQISGANVLTF
V gene: TRBV12-3/TRBV12-4; J gene: TRBJ1-1; clone size: -; D gene: -; CDR3 DNA: TGTGCCAGCAGTTTTACAGCGATGAACACTGAAGCTTTCTTT; CDR3 protein: CASSFTAMNTEAFF
V gene: TRBV20-1; J gene: TRBJ2-1; clone size: many; D gene: -; CDR3 DNA: TGCAGTGCCGCCCGGGGGGAGCAGTTCTTC; CDR3 protein: CSAARGEQFF
V gene: TRBV13; J gene: TRBJ2-1; clone size: -; D gene: TRBD2; CDR3 DNA: TGTGCCAGCAGCTCGAGACTAGCGGCGATCTACAATGAGCAGTTCTTC; CDR3 protein: CASSSRLAAIYNEQFF
V gene: TRBV14; J gene: TRBJ2-1; clone size: few; D gene: TRBD2; CDR3 DNA: TGTGCCAGCAGCCAACATCCGGGACTAGCGGTTTACAATGAGCAGTTCTTC; CDR3 protein: CASSQHPGLAVYNEQFF
V gene: TRBV5-1; J gene: TRBJ2-3; clone size: few; D gene: TRBD2; CDR3 DNA: TGCGCCAGCACCTCTAGCGGAACTGAGATAACAGATACGCAGTATTTT; CDR3 protein: CASTSSGTEITDTQYF
V gene: TRBV9; J gene: TRBJ2-1; clone size: -; D gene: TRBD2; CDR3 DNA: TGTGCCAGCAGCGTAGAGTTAGCGGGGTACAATGAGCAGTTCTTC; CDR3 protein: CASSVELAGYNEQFF
V gene: TRBV20-1; J gene: TRBJ2-7; clone size: -; D gene: TRBD1; CDR3 DNA: TGCAGTGCTAGCCCGGGACAGGGGGCCTCGGGGGAGCAGTACTTC; CDR3 protein: CSASPGQGASGEQYF
V gene: TRBV27; J gene: TRBJ2-2; clone size: -; D gene: -; CDR3 DNA: TGTGCCAGCAGTAGGAAACAGGGCTCCGGGGAGCTGTTTTTT; CDR3 protein: CASSRKQGSGELFF
V gene: TRBV7-9; J gene: TRBJ2-7; clone size: few; D gene: -; CDR3 DNA: TGTGCCAGCAGCTTCAGGGAATACGAGCAGTACTTC; CDR3 protein: CASSFREYEQYF
V gene: TRBV2; J gene: TRBJ2-4; clone size: few; D gene: -; CDR3 DNA: TGTGCCAGCAGTGAGCTACTAGCTGCCAAAAACATTCAGTACTTC; CDR3 protein: CASSELLAAKNIQYF
V gene: TRBV12-3/TRBV12-4; J gene: TRBJ1-2; clone size: few; D gene: -; CDR3 DNA: TGTGCCAGCAGTTTAGCAGGGGCCGACTATGGCTACACCTTC; CDR3 protein: CASSLAGADYGYTF
V gene: TRBV6-2/TRBV6-3; J gene: TRBJ2-1; clone size: few; D gene: TRBD2; CDR3 DNA: TGTGCCAGCTCACTAGCGGCTTACAATGAGCAGTTCTTC; CDR3 protein: CASSLAAYNEQFF
V gene: TRBV20-1; J gene: TRBJ2-2; clone size: few; D gene: -; CDR3 DNA: TGCAGTGCTAGGGAGACCGGGGAGCTGTTTTTT; CDR3 protein: CSARETGELFF
V gene: TRBV29-1; J gene: TRBJ2-5; clone size: few; D gene: -; CDR3 DNA: TGCAGCGTTGAAGACGGGTCGGGACAAGAGACCCAGTACTTC; CDR3 protein: CSVEDGSGQETQYF
V gene: TRBV12-3/TRBV12-4; J gene: TRBJ2-3; clone size: many; D gene: TRBD1; CDR3 DNA: TGTGCCAGCAGTTGGGGACAGGGAGATACGCAGTATTTT; CDR3 protein: CASSWGQGDTQYF
V gene: TRBV6-1; J gene: TRBJ2-7; clone size: few; D gene: -; CDR3 DNA: TGTGCCAGCAGGGACTTCTACGAGCAGTACTTC; CDR3 protein: CASRDFYEQYF
V gene: TRBV12-3/TRBV12-4; J gene: TRBJ1-2; clone size: -; D gene: -; CDR3 DNA: TGTGCCAGCAGTTACAGTGATGGCTACACCTTC; CDR3 protein: CASSYSDGYTF
V gene: TRBV11-3; J gene: TRBJ1-5; clone size: -; D gene: -; CDR3 DNA: TGTGCCAGCTCGGAGGGCACAGATACGCAGCATTTT; CDR3 protein: CASSEGTDTQHF